This T cell receptor (beta chain) was documented in a study of shared clonotypes between healthy human individuals. The V and J ends lost 4 bases and 1 base respectively, with 4 bases between them. Germline CDR1 reads SQVTM; CDR2 reads ANQGSEA. This CDR3 is 11 amino acids long. Comments on this clone: Other DNA variants within this sample encode the same CDR3.

This table comes from immunoSEQ multiplex PCR, and its TCRdb copy is limited to in-frame clones, with some not included. The sample has about 2.4 million clones; about 92% are singletons. The V and J genes are TRBV29-1 and TRBJ1-1; D is unclear. The clonotype originates from a young man in good health. What was sequenced was naive CD4+ T cells sorted from blood. The sample's subset: CD45RA+ positively selected. The CDR3 reads CSVVRNTEAFF. For the CDR3, the DNA is TGCAGCGTTGTGCGGAACACTGAAGCTTTCTTT.